The rows below give T cell receptor beta chains drawn from one sample of a study of cytomegalovirus exposure and HLA in healthy donors. Sequenced by immunoSEQ multiplex PCR; TCRdb stores in-frame clones only, minus some. Among about 160,000 clones listed, over 80% were seen once. Sequencing was done on a sample of PBMCs. The receptors were sampled from a human donor in good health. Both conserved end residues are part of each CDR3. A D gene is named only where the DNA matches it firmly. Only part of the rows carry a size: once, few, many, or a class if the clone is expanded.

len | j_gene | v_gene | abundance | d_gene | CDR3aa | CDR3nt
17 | TRBJ1-4 | TRBV2 | NA | TRBD1 | CASSSPGQRPTNEKLFF | TGTGCCAGCAGTAGCCCGGGACAGCGACCAACTAATGAAAAACTGTTTTTT
15 | TRBJ1-2 | TRBV6-5 | once | TRBD1 | CASSNPGQGGYGYTF | TGTGCCAGCAGTAACCCGGGACAGGGAGGATATGGCTACACCTTC
13 | TRBJ2-3 | TRBV27 | NA | NA | CASSLVRGDTQYF | TGTGCCAGCAGTTTAGTCAGGGGTGATACGCAGTATTTT
14 | TRBJ1-1 | TRBV19 | NA | NA | CASSMRGLNTEAFF | TGTGCCAGTAGTATGAGAGGGTTGAACACTGAAGCTTTCTTT
16 | TRBJ1-2 | TRBV4-1 | few | TRBD1 | CASSQVDRGLNYGYTF | TGCGCCAGCAGCCAGGTGGACAGGGGACTTAACTATGGCTACACCTTC
15 | TRBJ1-4 | TRBV27 | NA | NA | CASSLRRSTNEKLFF | TGTGCCAGCAGTTTACGGAGGTCAACTAATGAAAAACTGTTTTTT
16 | TRBJ2-3 | TRBV9 | NA | TRBD2 | CASTSPLAGFTDTQYF | TGTGCCAGCACCTCACCTCTAGCGGGGTTCACAGATACGCAGTATTTT
15 | TRBJ1-1 | TRBV5-6 | NA | NA | CASSKPQGPFTEAFF | TGTGCCAGCAGCAAACCACAGGGCCCGTTCACTGAAGCTTTCTTT
13 | TRBJ1-2 | TRBV14 | NA | TRBD1 | CASSLTGGYGYTF | TGTGCCAGCAGCCTGACAGGGGGCTATGGCTACACCTTC
15 | TRBJ2-3 | TRBV6-5 | NA | TRBD2 | CASSWGGQSTDTQYF | TGTGCCAGCAGCTGGGGAGGGCAATCCACAGATACGCAGTATTTT
13 | TRBJ1-1 | TRBV19 | NA | NA | CASSMTGNTEAFF | TGTGCCAGTAGTATGACGGGGAACACTGAAGCTTTCTTT
14 | TRBJ2-2 | TRBV6-5 | NA | NA | CASSYTGVGGELFF | TGTGCCAGCAGTTACACAGGAGTGGGCGGGGAGCTGTTTTTT
15 | TRBJ2-7 | TRBV5-6 | NA | TRBD2 | CASSLYGGGPNEQYF | TGTGCCAGCAGCTTGTACGGGGGGGGGCCCAACGAGCAGTACTTC
15 | TRBJ1-1 | TRBV5-1 | NA | NA | CASSLAQIENTEAFF | TGCGCCAGCAGCTTGGCGCAGATTGAGAACACTGAAGCTTTCTTT
14 | TRBJ2-2 | TRBV18 | once | NA | CASSPSGDTGELFF | TGTGCCAGCTCACCATCAGGGGACACCGGGGAGCTGTTTTTT
14 | TRBJ1-6 | TRBV6-6 | NA | NA | CASSYSQGNSPLHF | TGTGCCAGCAGTTACTCCCAGGGGAATTCACCCCTCCACTTT
14 | TRBJ1-6 | TRBV6-6 | NA | NA | CASRFGPHNSPLHF | TGTGCCAGCAGGTTCGGTCCCCATAATTCACCCCTCCACTTT
15 | TRBJ2-3 | TRBV5-1 | NA | NA | CASSLSGTSTDTQYF | TGCGCCAGCAGCTTGTCTGGGACTAGCACAGATACGCAGTATTTT
15 | TRBJ2-7 | TRBV4-3 | once | TRBD2 | CASSRGLAVAHEQYF | TGCGCCAGCAGCCGCGGACTAGCGGTCGCCCACGAGCAGTACTTC
14 | TRBJ2-7 | TRBV5-1 | once | NA | CASSDVVLPGEQYF | TGCGCCAGCAGCGACGTTGTCTTGCCGGGCGAGCAGTACTTC